One sample yielded the 21 T cell receptor beta chains listed below, sequenced in a study of T cells in Graves' hyperthyroidism and ophthalmopathy. Amplified TCR beta CDR3 regions derived from RNA transcripts. An initial round of RT-PCR targeting the TCR CDR3 relied on the HTBI primer set. TCRdb re-analysed the multiplex PCR reads in MiXCR, keeping a single row per CDR3 protein. The data hold a few hundred thousand distinct CDR3 sequences, with approximately 15% observed a single time. Sequenced input: blood. These receptor sequences come from a woman aged 40 to 50 with Graves' ophthalmopathy.

This clonotype was counted ten times or more. This rearrangement joins TRBV3-1 to TRBJ1-5; no definite D call. The CDR3 runs to 12 residues. V was pared by 4 bases and J by 6 bases, with 7 bases between. Germline CDR1 is LGHDT and CDR2 is YNNKEL (reference sequence). CDR3 nucleotide sequence: TGTGCCAGCAGCCGCCCCCCTCAGCCCCAGCATTTT. Translation gives CASSRPPQPQHF.

Many counts were recorded for this clonotype. The V call is TRBV29-1, the J call TRBJ1-1; TRBD1 matches at 8 bases. This CDR3 has 13 amino acids. The germline gives CDR1 SQVTM, CDR2 ANQGSEA. Trimming at V came to 7 bases and at J to 1 base, leaving 5 bases not matched to a gene. The CDR3 region has the DNA TGCAGCGCCTCCGGACAGGGGAACACTGAAGCTTTCTTT. It specifies CSASGQGNTEAFF. Drawing the rest from reference TRBV29-1 and TRBJ1-1, the complete variable domain is SAVISQKPSRDICQRGTSLTIQCQVDSQVTMMFWYRQQPGQSLTLIATANQGSEATYESGFVIDKFPISRPNLTFSTLTVSNMSPEDSSIYLCSASGQGNTEAFFGQGTRLTVV.

In this sample, this clonotype turned up many times. The chain combines TRBV30 with TRBJ1-2; 7 bases align to TRBD1. J was trimmed by 7 bases and V by 7 bases; bases with no gene match: 12. The CDR3 is 13 amino acids. The germline V gene has CDR1 GTSNPN and CDR2 SVGIG (reference sequence). DNA for the CDR3: TGTGCCTCGACCCCGGGACAGAGGAGTGGCTACACCTTC. Protein product: CASTPGQRSGYTF.

In this sample, this clonotype turned up many times. V and J are TRBV5-1 and TRBJ2-3; 9 bases agree with TRBD1. Germline trimming cut 3 bases from V and 3 bases from J; bases unmatched to any gene: 8. Germline CDR1 SGHRS, CDR2 YFSETQ. The CDR3 has 16 amino acids. The CDR3 is CASSSLTGGRTDTQYF. CDR3 coding DNA: TGCGCCAGCAGCTCGTTGACAGGGGGGAGAACAGATACGCAGTATTTT.

CDR3 in amino acids: CASLWRGGTYNEQFF. As DNA, the CDR3 is TGTGCCAGCCTTTGGAGGGGGGGCACTTACAATGAGCAGTTCTTC. The gene calls are TRBV6-1 and TRBJ2-1; D is perhaps TRBD2 (7 bases). V lost 8 bases, J lost 4 bases, and 18 bases lay in between. Per the germline V gene, CDR1 is MNHNS and CDR2 is SASEGT. The CDR3 has 15 amino acids.

This clonotype was seen many times. The chain joins TRBV2 to TRBJ2-5, with 7 bases identical to TRBD1. Trimming took 6 bases from V and 4 from J; bases not matched to a gene: 11. Germline V lookup: CDR1 SNHLY, CDR2 FYNNEI. The CDR3 contains 15 residues. This CDR3 is CASRETGLVGETQYF. The DNA for the CDR3 is TGTGCCAGCAGGGAGACAGGGTTGGTCGGAGAGACCCAGTACTTC.

This clonotype occurred many times. J is TRBJ2-3 and V is TRBV20-1, with 9 nucleotides matching TRBD2. With V trimmed by 1 base and J by 4 bases, 6 bases remained unmatched. This CDR3 comprises 15 residues. Germline V gene sequence: CDR1 DFQATT, CDR2 SNEGSKA (reference sequence). The CDR3: CSARAGSGSPDTQYF. In nucleotides, the CDR3 is TGCAGTGCTAGAGCGGGTAGCGGGAGCCCAGATACGCAGTATTTT.

In this sample, this clonotype turned up a few times. This chain links TRBV5-4 with TRBJ2-1, with 7 bases identical to TRBD2. Per germline, CDR1 SGHNT and CDR2 YYREEE (reference sequence). Trimming removed 3 bases from V and 6 bases from J; junction bases left unmatched: 3. The CDR3 spans 13 residues. CDR3 sequence (DNA): TGTGCCAGCAGCTCCGGGGGGACCAATGAGCAGTTCTTC. Its translation: CASSSGGTNEQFF. The full variable domain, rest sourced from reference TRBV5-4 and TRBJ2-1, is ETGVTQSPTHLIKTRGQQVTLRCSSQSGHNTVSWYQQALGQGPQFIFQYYREEENGRGNFPPRFSGLQFPNYSSELNVNALELDDSALYLCASSSGGTNEQFFGPGTRLTVL.

The chain recombines TRBV5-1 with TRBJ2-3; 7 bases map to TRBD1. The germline gives CDR1 SGHRS, CDR2 YFSETQ. The CDR3 covers 17 residues. The V gene end was trimmed by 0 bases and the J gene end by 11 bases; junction bases not matched to a gene: 18. CDR3 protein: CASSLARGRQGVLGQYF. The CDR3 DNA sequence: TGCGCCAGCAGCTTGGCGAGGGGGAGACAGGGTGTTCTTGGGCAGTATTTT.

This clonotype has just a few counts. The gene calls are TRBV12-3 or TRBV12-4 and TRBJ1-4; D may be TRBD1 (5 bases). This CDR3 has 15 residues. V was shortened by 6 bases and J by 4 bases, with 15 bases between the two germline ends. DNA for the CDR3: TGTGCCAGCAGGGCCGGGGACGGCCTTAATGAAAAACTGTTTTTT. Translating gives CASRAGDGLNEKLFF.

This chain uses TRBV2 with TRBJ1-6; perhaps TRBD1 as D (5 bases). The germline gives CDR1 SNHLY, CDR2 FYNNEI. The V gene lost 0 bases and the J gene lost 5 bases, with 20 bases spanning the gap. The CDR3 consists of 19 residues. The CDR3 nucleotides read TGTGCCAGCAGTGAAGCGCTTAGGTTCCGCAGGGAGGATAATTCACCCCTCCACTTT. This encodes CASSEALRFRREDNSPLHF.

The CDR3 DNA is TGTGCCAGCAGTGCTGACAGCACGCTCACCGGGGAGCTGTTTTTT. Its protein product is CASSADSTLTGELFF. This rearrangement joins TRBV6-1 to TRBJ2-2, with a tentative D call TRBD1 (5 bases). V was cut by 4 bases and J by 4 bases, with 13 bases left in between. This CDR3 comprises 15 residues. Germline CDR1 and CDR2: MNHNS and SASEGT.

At least ten counts were recorded for this clonotype. The V and J genes are TRBV2 and TRBJ2-7, with D perhaps matching TRBD2 (5 bases). The CDR3 consists of 16 residues. The ends were cut back, 6 bases at V and 2 bases at J, with 20 bases in the middle. Germline-derived CDR1 and CDR2 are SNHLY and FYNNEI. CDR3: CASRPVDGGRTYEQYF. In DNA, the CDR3 is TGTGCCAGCAGACCCGTCGATGGCGGGCGAACCTACGAGCAGTACTTC.

The sample holds many counts of this clonotype. The rearrangement joins TRBV28 to TRBJ1-5, with TRBD1 matching 11 bases. With 5 bases clipped from V and 2 bases from J, the junction kept 5 bases outside the gene matches. The CDR3 contains 16 residues. CDR1 and CDR2 from the germline V gene are MDHEN and SYDVKM. The CDR3 protein is CASSKDRGRRNQPQHF. The DNA of the CDR3 is TGTGCCAGCAGTAAGGACAGGGGGCGACGCAATCAGCCCCAGCATTTT.

This clonotype was seen only a few times. The chain combines TRBV10-3 with TRBJ2-7, with 7 bases identical to TRBD2. The germline gives CDR1 ENHRY, CDR2 SYGVKD. The CDR3 is 15 amino acids. V gave up 6 bases and J gave up 2 bases; unmatched junction bases: 10. CDR3 loop: CAIRPGLPDAYEQYF. The CDR3, as DNA: TGTGCCATCAGGCCGGGACTACCCGACGCCTACGAGCAGTACTTC.

In this sample, this clonotype turned up many times. This chain connects TRBV3-1 to TRBJ2-1, with 10 bases aligning to TRBD1. V was clipped by 10 bases and J by 7 bases; unmatched bases: 7. This CDR3 contains 13 residues. CDR1 is LGHDT, CDR2 YNNKEL, per germline (reference sequence). This CDR3 is CATRDRGWNEQFF. In nucleotides, the CDR3 is TGTGCCACCCGGGACAGGGGATGGAATGAGCAGTTCTTC.

This clonotype was counted between two and nine times. CDR3 region: CASSDLGASNQPQHF. The CDR3 region has the DNA TGCGCCAGCAGTGATTTGGGGGCTAGCAATCAGCCCCAGCATTTT. This chain joins TRBV10-2 and TRBJ1-5, with a possible D match to TRBD1 (6 bases). This CDR3 has 15 residues. The germline gives CDR1 WSHSY, CDR2 SAAADI. V was trimmed by 3 bases and J by 0 bases, leaving 9 bases between them.

This clonotype was counted ten times or more. The V call is TRBV18, the J call TRBJ1-1, with a weak D call TRBD1 (6 bases). The CDR3 is 14 amino acids. CDR1 and CDR2 (germline): KGHSH, LQKENI. Deletions cut 8 bases from V and 1 base from J, with 14 bases between. The CDR3 here is CASALSQGNTEAFF. CDR3 DNA: TGTGCCAGCGCTCTATCACAGGGGAACACTGAAGCTTTCTTT.

This clonotype was observed many times. The CDR3 region has the DNA TGCGCCAGCAGCTCAGAGGGCGGGAAGCTGTCGTACAATGAGCAGTTCTTC. It codes for CASSSEGGKLSYNEQFF. This rearrangement joins TRBV5-1 to TRBJ2-1; possible D gene TRBD2, 6 bases. This CDR3 contains 17 residues. CDR1 and CDR2 from the germline V gene are SGHRS and YFSETQ. The V and J ends lost 3 bases and 4 bases respectively, with 20 bases between them.

This clonotype is a singleton in its sample. Here the CDR3 DNA reads TGTGCCATCAGTGGACAATCCGGGACTGGCACAGATACGCAGTATTTT. This codes for CAISGQSGTGTDTQYF. This chain connects TRBV10-3 to TRBJ2-3; D is perhaps TRBD2 (6 bases). CDR3 length: 16 residues. Germline CDR1 ENHRY, CDR2 SYGVKD. The germline V and J ends were trimmed by 4 bases and 1 base, with 15 bases remaining between them.

V is TRBV20-1 and J is TRBJ1-5; 9 positions match TRBD1. The CDR3 is 15 amino acids. CDR1 and CDR2 (germline): DFQATT, SNEGSKA (reference sequence). V was clipped by 1 base and J by 5 bases; unmatched bases: 6. In DNA form, the CDR3 reads TGCAGTGCTAGAGTCACAGGGGGCCTCTATCAGCCCCAGCATTTT. The encoded protein is CSARVTGGLYQPQHF.